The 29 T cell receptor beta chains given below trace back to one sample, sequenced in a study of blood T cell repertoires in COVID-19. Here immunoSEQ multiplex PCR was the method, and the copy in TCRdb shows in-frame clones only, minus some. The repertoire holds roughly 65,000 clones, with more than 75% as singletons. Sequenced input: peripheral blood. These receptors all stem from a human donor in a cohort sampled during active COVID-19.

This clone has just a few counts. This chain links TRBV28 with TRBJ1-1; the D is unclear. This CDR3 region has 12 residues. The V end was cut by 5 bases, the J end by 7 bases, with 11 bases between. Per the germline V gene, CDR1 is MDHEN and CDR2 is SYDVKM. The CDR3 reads CASSEEQLEAFF. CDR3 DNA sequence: TGTGCCAGCAGTGAGGAGCAGCTTGAAGCTTTCTTT.

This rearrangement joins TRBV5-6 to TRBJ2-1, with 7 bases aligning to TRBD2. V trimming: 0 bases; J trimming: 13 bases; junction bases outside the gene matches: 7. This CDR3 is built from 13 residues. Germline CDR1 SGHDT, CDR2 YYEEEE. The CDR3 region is CASSLVERDRQFF. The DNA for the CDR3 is TGTGCCAGCAGCTTGGTTGAGCGGGACCGTCAGTTCTTC. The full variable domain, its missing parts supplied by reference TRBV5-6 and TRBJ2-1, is DAGVTQSPTHLIKTRGQQVTLRCSPKSGHDTVSWYQQALGQGPQFIFQYYEEEERQRGNFPDRFSGHQFPNYSSELNVNALLLGDSALYLCASSLVERDRQFFGPGTRLTVL.

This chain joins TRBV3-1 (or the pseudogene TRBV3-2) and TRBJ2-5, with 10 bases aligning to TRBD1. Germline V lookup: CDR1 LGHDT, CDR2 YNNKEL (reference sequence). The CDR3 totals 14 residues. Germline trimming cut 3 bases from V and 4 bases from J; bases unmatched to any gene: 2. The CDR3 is CASSQGQGTETQYF. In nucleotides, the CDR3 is TGTGCCAGCAGCCAGGGACAGGGGACAGAGACCCAGTACTTC.

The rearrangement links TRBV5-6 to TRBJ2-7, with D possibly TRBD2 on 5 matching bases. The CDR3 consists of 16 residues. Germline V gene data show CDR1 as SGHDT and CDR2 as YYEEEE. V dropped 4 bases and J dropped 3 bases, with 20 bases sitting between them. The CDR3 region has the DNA TGTGCCAGCAGCCCGAGGGTCCTGATCGCTTACTACGAGCAGTACTTC. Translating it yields CASSPRVLIAYYEQYF.

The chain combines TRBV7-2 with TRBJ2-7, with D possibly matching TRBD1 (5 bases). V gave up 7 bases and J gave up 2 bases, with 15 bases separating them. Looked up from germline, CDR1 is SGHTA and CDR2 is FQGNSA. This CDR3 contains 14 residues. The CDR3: CASNTPTETYEQYF. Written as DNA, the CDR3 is TGTGCCAGCAACACCCCGACAGAGACCTACGAGCAGTACTTC.

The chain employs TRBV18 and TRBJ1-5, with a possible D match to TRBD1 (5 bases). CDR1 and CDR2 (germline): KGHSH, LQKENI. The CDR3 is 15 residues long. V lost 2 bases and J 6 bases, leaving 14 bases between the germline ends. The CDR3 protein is CASSPGVGAAQPQHF. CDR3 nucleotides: TGTGCCAGCTCACCAGGGGTAGGGGCGGCTCAGCCCCAGCATTTT. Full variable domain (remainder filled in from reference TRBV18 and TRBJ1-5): NAGVMQNPRHLVRRRGQEARLRCSPMKGHSHVYWYRQLPEEGLKFMVYLQKENIIDESGMPKERFSAEFPKEGPSILRIQQVVRGDSAAYFCASSPGVGAAQPQHFGDGTRLSIL.

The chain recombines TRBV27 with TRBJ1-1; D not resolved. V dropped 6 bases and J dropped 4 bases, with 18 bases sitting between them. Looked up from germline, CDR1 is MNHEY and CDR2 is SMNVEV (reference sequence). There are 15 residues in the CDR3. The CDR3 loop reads CASSSARRQATEAFF. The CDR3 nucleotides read TGTGCCAGCAGCTCTGCTCGCCGTCAGGCCACTGAAGCTTTCTTT.

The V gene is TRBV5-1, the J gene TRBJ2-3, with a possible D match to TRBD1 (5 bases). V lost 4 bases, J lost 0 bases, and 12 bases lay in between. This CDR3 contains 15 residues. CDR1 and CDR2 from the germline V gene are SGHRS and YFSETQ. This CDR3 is CASSTDSTSTDTQYF. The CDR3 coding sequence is TGCGCCAGCAGCACTGACAGTACTAGCACAGATACGCAGTATTTT.

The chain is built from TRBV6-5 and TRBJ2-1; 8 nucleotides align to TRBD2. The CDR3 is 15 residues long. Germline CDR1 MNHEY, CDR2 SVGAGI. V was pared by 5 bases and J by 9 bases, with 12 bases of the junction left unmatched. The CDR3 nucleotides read TGTGCCAGCAGTCCTGCGTCAGCGGGGGTAAGTGAGCAGTTCTTC. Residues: CASSPASAGVSEQFF.

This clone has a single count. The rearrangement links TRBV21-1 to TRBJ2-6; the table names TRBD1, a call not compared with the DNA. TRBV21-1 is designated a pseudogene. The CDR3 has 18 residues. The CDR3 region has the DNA TGTGCCAGCGGCCCCAGGTCCCTTCTAAGCTCTGGGGCCAACGTCCTGACTTTC. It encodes CASGPRSLLSSGANVLTF.

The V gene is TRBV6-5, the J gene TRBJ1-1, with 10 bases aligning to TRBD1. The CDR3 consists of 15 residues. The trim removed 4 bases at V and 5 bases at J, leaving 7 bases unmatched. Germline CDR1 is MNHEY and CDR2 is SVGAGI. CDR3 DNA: TGTGCCAGCAGTTCCCCTGGGACAGGGGCGACTGAAGCTTTCTTT. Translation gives CASSSPGTGATEAFF.

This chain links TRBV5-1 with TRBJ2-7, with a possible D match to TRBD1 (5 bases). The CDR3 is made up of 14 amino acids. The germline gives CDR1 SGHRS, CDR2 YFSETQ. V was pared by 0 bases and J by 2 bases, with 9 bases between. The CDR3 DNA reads TGCGCCAGCAGCTTGGACAGGATGACCTACGAGCAGTACTTC. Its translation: CASSLDRMTYEQYF.

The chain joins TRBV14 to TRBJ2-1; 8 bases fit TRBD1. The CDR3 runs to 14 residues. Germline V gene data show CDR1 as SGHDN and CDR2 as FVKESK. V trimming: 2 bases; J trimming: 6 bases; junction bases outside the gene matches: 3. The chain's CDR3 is CASSQPDRGNEQFF. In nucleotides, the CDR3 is TGTGCCAGCAGCCAACCAGACAGGGGCAATGAGCAGTTCTTC.

CDR3 in amino acids: CASSALSGRAYNEQFF. The CDR3 nucleotides are TGTGCCAGCAGTGCCTTGTCGGGTAGAGCCTACAATGAGCAGTTCTTC. The V call is TRBV6-1, the J call TRBJ2-1; D is unclear. This CDR3 has 16 residues. In germline, CDR1 is MNHNS, CDR2 SASEGT. Trimming pared 4 bases from V and 2 bases from J, leaving 15 bases between.

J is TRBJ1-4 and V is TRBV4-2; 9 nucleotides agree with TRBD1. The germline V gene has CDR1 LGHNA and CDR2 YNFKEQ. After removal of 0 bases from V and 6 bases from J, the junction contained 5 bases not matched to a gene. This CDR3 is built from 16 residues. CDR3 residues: CASSQDKGDRDEKLFF. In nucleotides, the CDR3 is TGTGCCAGCAGCCAAGATAAGGGGGACAGGGATGAAAAACTGTTTTTT.

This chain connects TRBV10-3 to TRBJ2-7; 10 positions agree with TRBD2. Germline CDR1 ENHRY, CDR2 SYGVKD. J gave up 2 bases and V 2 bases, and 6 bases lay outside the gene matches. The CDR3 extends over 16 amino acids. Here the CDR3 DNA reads TGTGCCATCAGTGAGGGTACTAGCGGGAACACCTACGAGCAGTACTTC. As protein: CAISEGTSGNTYEQYF.

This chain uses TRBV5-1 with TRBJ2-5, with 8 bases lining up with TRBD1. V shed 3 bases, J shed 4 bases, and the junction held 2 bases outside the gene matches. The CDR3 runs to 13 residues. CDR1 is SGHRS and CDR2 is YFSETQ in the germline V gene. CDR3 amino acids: CASSWTGLETQYF. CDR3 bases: TGCGCCAGCAGCTGGACAGGGCTAGAGACCCAGTACTTC.

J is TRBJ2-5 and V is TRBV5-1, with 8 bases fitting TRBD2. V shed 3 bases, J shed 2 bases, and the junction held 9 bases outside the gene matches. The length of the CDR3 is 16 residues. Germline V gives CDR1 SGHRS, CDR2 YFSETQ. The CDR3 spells CASSYSGGLIQETQYF. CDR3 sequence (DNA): TGCGCCAGCAGCTATTCGGGGGGGCTCATTCAAGAGACCCAGTACTTC.

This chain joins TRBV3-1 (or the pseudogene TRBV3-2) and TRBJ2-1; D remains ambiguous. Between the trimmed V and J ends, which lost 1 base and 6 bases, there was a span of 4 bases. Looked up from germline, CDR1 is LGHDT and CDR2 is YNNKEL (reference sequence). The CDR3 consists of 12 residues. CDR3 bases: TGTGCCAGCAGCCAAGCGTTCAATGAGCAGTTCTTC. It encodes CASSQAFNEQFF.

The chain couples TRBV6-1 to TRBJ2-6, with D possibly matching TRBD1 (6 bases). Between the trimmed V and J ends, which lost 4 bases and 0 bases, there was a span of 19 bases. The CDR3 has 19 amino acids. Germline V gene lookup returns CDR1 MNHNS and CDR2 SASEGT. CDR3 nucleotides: TGTGCCAGCAGTGCTCTCGCAGGGGTCCCCCTCTCTGGGGCCAACGTCCTGACTTTC. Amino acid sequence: CASSALAGVPLSGANVLTF.

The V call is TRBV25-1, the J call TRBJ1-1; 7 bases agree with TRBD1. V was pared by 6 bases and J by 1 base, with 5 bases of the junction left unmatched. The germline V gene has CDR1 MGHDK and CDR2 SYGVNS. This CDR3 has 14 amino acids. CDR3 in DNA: TGTGCCAGCAGCGAGGGACAGCCGAACACTGAAGCTTTCTTT. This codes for CASSEGQPNTEAFF.

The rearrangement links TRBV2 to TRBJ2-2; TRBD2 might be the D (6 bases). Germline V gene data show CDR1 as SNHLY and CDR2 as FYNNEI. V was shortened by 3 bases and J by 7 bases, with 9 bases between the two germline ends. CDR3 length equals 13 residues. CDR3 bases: TGTGCCAGCAGTGAGAGGGGAGGCGGGGAGCTGTTTTTT. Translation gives CASSERGGGELFF.

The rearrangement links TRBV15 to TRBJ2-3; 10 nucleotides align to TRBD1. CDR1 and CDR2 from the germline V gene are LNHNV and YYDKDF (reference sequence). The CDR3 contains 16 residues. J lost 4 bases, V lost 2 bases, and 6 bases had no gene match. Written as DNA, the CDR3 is TGTGCCACCAGCAGAATTGACAGGGGGCCCGCAGATACGCAGTATTTT. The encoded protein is CATSRIDRGPADTQYF.

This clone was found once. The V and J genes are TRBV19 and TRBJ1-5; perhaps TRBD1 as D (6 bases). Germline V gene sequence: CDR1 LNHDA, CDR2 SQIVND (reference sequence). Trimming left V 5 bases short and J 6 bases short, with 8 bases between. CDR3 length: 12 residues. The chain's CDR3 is CASSGTLQPQHF. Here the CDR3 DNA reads TGTGCCAGTAGTGGGACACTTCAGCCCCAGCATTTT.

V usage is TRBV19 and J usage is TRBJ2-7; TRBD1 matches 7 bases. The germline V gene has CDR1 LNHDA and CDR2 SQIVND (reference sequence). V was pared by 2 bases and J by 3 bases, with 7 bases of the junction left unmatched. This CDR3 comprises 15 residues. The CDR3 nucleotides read TGTGCCAGTAGTATAAAAGTGTCAGGGGGCTACGAGCAGTACTTC. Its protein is CASSIKVSGGYEQYF.

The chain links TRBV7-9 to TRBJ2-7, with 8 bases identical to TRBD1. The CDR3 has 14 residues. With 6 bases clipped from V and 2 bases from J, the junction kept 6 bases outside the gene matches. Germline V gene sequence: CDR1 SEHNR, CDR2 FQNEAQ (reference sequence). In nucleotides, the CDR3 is TGTGCCAGCAGGGGGACAGGTTCTACCTACGAGCAGTACTTC. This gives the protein CASRGTGSTYEQYF.

CDR3 amino acids: CASSLGQPGNTEAFF. Written as DNA, the CDR3 is TGCGCCAGCAGCCTAGGACAGCCGGGGAACACTGAAGCTTTCTTT. The V and J genes are TRBV5-1 and TRBJ1-1; possible D gene TRBD1, 6 bases. This CDR3 has 15 amino acids. V lost 4 bases and J lost 1, with 14 bases in between. Germline CDR1 SGHRS, CDR2 YFSETQ.

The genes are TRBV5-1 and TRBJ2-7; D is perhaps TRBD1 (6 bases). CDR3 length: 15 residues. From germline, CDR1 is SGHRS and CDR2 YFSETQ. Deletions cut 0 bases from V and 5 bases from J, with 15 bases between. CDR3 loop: CASSLVRGTSDEQYF. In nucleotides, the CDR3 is TGCGCCAGCAGCTTGGTGAGGGGGACGAGCGACGAGCAGTACTTC.

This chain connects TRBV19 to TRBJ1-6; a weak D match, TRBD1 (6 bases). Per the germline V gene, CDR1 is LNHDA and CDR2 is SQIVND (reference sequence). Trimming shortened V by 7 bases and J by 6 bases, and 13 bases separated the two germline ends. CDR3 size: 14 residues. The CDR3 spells CASTTTGINSPLHF. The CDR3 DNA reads TGTGCCAGTACCACTACAGGGATTAATTCACCCCTCCACTTT. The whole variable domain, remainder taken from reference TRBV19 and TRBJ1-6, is DGGITQSPKYLFRKEGQNVTLSCEQNLNHDAMYWYRQDPGQGLRLIYYSQIVNDFQKGDIAEGYSVSREKKESFPLTVTSAQKNPTAFYLCASTTTGINSPLHFGNGTRLTVT.